This record looks at one T cell receptor (beta chain) sequence and its context. This entry is derived from a study of T cells expressing NK-cell markers. TCRdb re-called the 5' RACE reads; one entry per CDR3 protein, DNA not given. The sample holds about 260,000 distinct CDR3 sequences. Germline assignment: CDR1 SGHNT and CDR2 YYREEE (reference sequence). The CDR3 sequence is 15 residues long. The sequence was collected from a man between 18 and 35 years old in good health. The rearrangement links TRBV5-4 to TRBJ2-1; TCRdb outputs TRBD2, but without DNA this stays unchecked. The sequenced sample consisted of blood T cells: a sorted CD56 or NKG2C T cell subset, CD4+ or CD8+ T cells, or bulk PBMC T cells (not recorded which). The CDR3 loop reads CASSSAGGGNNEQFF.